This T cell receptor (beta chain) was obtained from a study of blood T cell repertoires in COVID-19. TCRdb's table, derived via immunoSEQ multiplex PCR, lists solely in-frame clones and lacks some. The table includes roughly 260,000 clones, 83% detected once. The CDR3 has 17 residues. Looked up from germline, CDR1 is SGHNT and CDR2 is YYREEE (reference sequence). V trimming: 3 bases; J trimming: 1 base; junction bases outside the gene matches: 10. The sequence derives from a woman in her thirties or forties who had been exposed to COVID-19. The V call is TRBV5-4, the J call TRBJ1-1; 9 bases are a match to TRBD1. Sequencing used PBMCs or T cells enriched from blood (not recorded which). The CDR3 region is CASSSPQGAGRNTEAFF. The DNA for the CDR3 is TGTGCCAGCAGCTCTCCACAGGGGGCGGGCAGGAACACTGAAGCTTTCTTT.